What follows are 29 T cell receptor beta chains derived from one specimen sequenced in a study of OX40 agonist ivuxolimab in advanced cancers. Library prep was done by the immunoSEQ multiplex PCR assay. As stored in TCRdb, this immuneACCESS dataset retains in-frame rearrangements with V and J assigned. A fraction of the clones does not appear; measured against another copy, unresolved V genes explain less than half of the discrepancy, and the remainder lacks a known reason. For this sample there are more than 55,000 clones; approximately 81% appear just once. 4.5% to 6% of the sample goes to the ten largest clones. The specimen was CD4+ or CD8+ T cells sorted from blood, collected in a trial of the OX40 agonist ivuxolimab. Every receptor here comes from an adult with an advanced solid tumor such as melanoma, head and neck, liver or kidney cancer.

The DNA for the CDR3 is TGTGCCAGCTCACAAGCCATGGTGGACACCATATATTTT. Its protein product is CASSQAMVDTIYF. The chain combines TRBV18 with TRBJ1-3; D uncertain. The CDR3 runs 13 residues. Germline CDR1 is KGHSH and CDR2 is LQKENI. V was trimmed by 4 bases and J by 8 bases, leaving 12 bases between them.

This chain connects TRBV19 to TRBJ1-6, with D maybe TRBD1 (5 bases). V was shortened by 7 bases and J by 4 bases, with 17 bases between the two germline ends. Looked up from germline, CDR1 is LNHDA and CDR2 is SQIVND (reference sequence). The CDR3 runs to 16 residues. CDR3 protein: CASTSKGRRYNSPLHF. The CDR3 DNA reads TGTGCCAGTACCTCTAAGGGACGTAGATATAATTCACCCCTCCACTTT.

The CDR3 bases are TGTGCCAGCAGCTCGTCGACTGGGGACGGGAACACTGAAGCTTTCTTT. Residues: CASSSSTGDGNTEAFF. The chain has TRBV7-8 and TRBJ1-1; perhaps TRBD1 as D (5 bases). CDR1 and CDR2 (germline): SGHVS, FQNEAQ. Trimming took 4 bases from V and 1 from J, leaving 16 bases between them. The CDR3 runs 16 residues.

J is TRBJ1-1 and V is TRBV9, with TRBD1 matching over 7 bases. Germline values: CDR1 SGDLS, CDR2 YYNGEE. CDR3 length: 18 amino acids. V dropped 0 bases and J dropped 0; count of bases not matched to a gene: 11. The CDR3 protein is CASSVGSGTAPLNTEAFF. CDR3 sequence (DNA): TGTGCCAGCAGCGTAGGCTCCGGGACAGCACCTTTGAACACTGAAGCTTTCTTT.

This chain connects TRBV6-5 to TRBJ1-1; D gene uncertain. CDR3 size: 13 residues. Germline values: CDR1 MNHEY, CDR2 SVGAGI. The V end was cut by 6 bases, the J end by 2 bases, with 10 bases between. The CDR3 is CASRTPSNTEAFF. CDR3 nucleotides: TGTGCCAGCAGAACGCCCTCAAACACTGAAGCTTTCTTT.

On this clone: One end of the junction is discordant with germline, which a read error may explain. The V call is TRBV9, the J call TRBJ2-5; TRBD2 matches at 7 bases. The CDR3 runs to 15 residues. Germline V gene data show CDR1 as SGDLS and CDR2 as YYNGEE. As DNA, the CDR3 is TGTGCCAGCAGCCCCCTCGGACTAGACCAGGAGACCCAGTACTTC. Its protein product is CASSPLGLDQETQYF.

V gene TRBV2 combines with J gene TRBJ1-2; D is unclear. The V end lost 5 bases, the J end lost 4 bases, and 14 bases lay between the germline ends. The CDR3 runs to 14 residues. Germline lookup yields CDR1 SNHLY and CDR2 FYNNEI. CDR3 protein: CASSYNNEVYGYTF. In nucleotides, the CDR3 is TGTGCCAGCAGTTACAATAATGAGGTCTATGGCTACACCTTC.

The chain joins TRBV5-1 to TRBJ2-2; no definite D call. The germline V gene encodes CDR1 SGHRS and CDR2 YFSETQ. CDR3 length: 17 residues. Trimming removed 1 base at V and 3 bases at J, with 16 bases between. The CDR3 protein is CASSLYFRQADTGELFF. DNA of the CDR3: TGCGCCAGCAGCTTGTATTTCCGGCAGGCGGACACCGGGGAGCTGTTTTTT.

This clone appeared a few times. This rearrangement joins TRBV5-8 to TRBJ2-1; TRBD2 aligns across 14 bases. This CDR3 is 15 amino acids long. V was pared by 8 bases and J by 7 bases, with 8 bases of the junction left unmatched. Germline V gene lookup returns CDR1 SGHTS and CDR2 YDEGEE. The CDR3 nucleotides are TGTGCCAGTGCGACTAGCGGGAGGGCCGGGAATGAGCAGTTCTTC. The encoded protein is CASATSGRAGNEQFF. The variable domain in full, completed from reference TRBV5-8 and TRBJ2-1, reads EAGVTQSPTHLIKTRGQQATLRCSPISGHTSVYWYQQALGLGLQFLLWYDEGEERNRGNFPPRFSGRQFPNYSSELNVNALELEDSALYLCASATSGRAGNEQFFGPGTRLTVL.

A single count supports this clone. This chain joins TRBV29-1 and TRBJ2-7, with D perhaps matching TRBD1 (6 bases). Germline V lookup: CDR1 SQVTM, CDR2 ANQGSEA. The CDR3 sequence is 11 residues long. Trimming took 4 bases from V and 7 from J, leaving 11 bases between them. Here the CDR3 DNA reads TGCAGCGTTGGGACAGTTGGTGAGCAGTACTTC. Translating gives CSVGTVGEQYF.

The chain is built from TRBV15 and TRBJ2-1, with D unclear. The CDR3 is 17 residues long. Trimming took off 1 base at V and 2 bases at J, with 15 bases between the two ends. Per the germline V gene, CDR1 is LNHNV and CDR2 is YYDKDF (reference sequence). The CDR3 protein is CATSRARAVGAYNEQFF. In DNA, the CDR3 is TGTGCCACCAGCAGAGCACGGGCCGTAGGCGCCTACAATGAGCAGTTCTTC.

The table lists this clone with a few counts. The chain joins TRBV11-2 to TRBJ2-2; unclear D gene. V lost 3 bases, J lost 5 bases, and 4 bases lay in between. Germline CDR1 SGHAT, CDR2 FQNNGV. The CDR3 consists of 12 residues. The CDR3 reads CASSFKTGELFF. In DNA, the CDR3 is TGTGCCAGCAGCTTTAAGACCGGGGAGCTGTTTTTT.

The chain couples TRBV5-1 to TRBJ1-2, with 7 bases that match TRBD1. This CDR3 contains 14 residues. The germline CDR1 and CDR2 sequences are SGHRS and YFSETQ. Losses at the gene ends were 4 bases for V and 7 bases for J; bases not matched to a gene: 10. This chain's CDR3 is CASSIPGQRGGYTF. The DNA of the CDR3 is TGCGCCAGCAGCATACCGGGACAGCGGGGTGGCTACACCTTC.

This chain links TRBV5-1 with TRBJ2-5; D gene unclear. The germline gives CDR1 SGHRS, CDR2 YFSETQ. Trimming removed 0 bases from V and 4 bases from J, with 7 bases in between. The CDR3 totals 13 residues. CDR3 amino acids: CASSLDFIETQYF. DNA of the CDR3: TGCGCCAGCAGCTTGGACTTCATAGAGACCCAGTACTTC.

Concerning this clone: Other nucleotide sequences in the sample specify the same CDR3. The J gene is TRBJ1-2, the V gene TRBV2, with 9 bases matching TRBD1. The germline CDR1 and CDR2 sequences are SNHLY and FYNNEI. The CDR3 length is 13 residues. V dropped 5 bases and J dropped 8; count of bases not matched to a gene: 6. The CDR3 DNA reads as TGTGCCAGCAGTAAGGACAGGGGAGACGGCTACACCTTC. Its protein is CASSKDRGDGYTF.

The chain recombines TRBV5-5 with TRBJ2-2; unclear D gene. Per the germline V gene, CDR1 is SGHKS and CDR2 is YYEKEE (reference sequence). CDR3 length: 15 residues. Trimming shortened V by 4 bases and J by 6 bases, and 16 bases separated the two germline ends. The CDR3 sequence is CASSPSQSNAGELFF. CDR3 bases: TGTGCCAGCAGCCCCAGCCAATCCAACGCCGGGGAGCTGTTTTTT.

The V and J genes are TRBV6-6 and TRBJ2-7; D unresolved. This CDR3 region has 12 residues. The germline V gene encodes CDR1 MNHNY and CDR2 SVGAGI (reference sequence). The V end was cut by 5 bases, the J end by 2 bases, with 7 bases between. CDR3: CASSTPPYEQYF. Here the CDR3 DNA reads TGTGCCAGCAGTACACCGCCCTACGAGCAGTACTTC.

Only one count was recorded for this clone. This sample also contains other DNA sequences that code for the same CDR3. The chain carries TRBV9 and TRBJ2-7; 9 bases line up with TRBD1. The CDR3 contains 15 residues. Germline lookup yields CDR1 SGDLS and CDR2 YYNGEE. V was pared by 0 bases and J by 5 bases, with 6 bases of the junction left unmatched. Written as DNA, the CDR3 is TGTGCCAGCAGCGTAGCGGGCGGGACAGGGCACGAGCAGTACTTC. It translates to CASSVAGGTGHEQYF.

This chain uses TRBV4-2 with TRBJ2-7; perhaps D is TRBD1 or TRBD2 (5 bases each). Trimming cost V 0 bases and J 0 bases, with 9 bases left between them. The CDR3 loop spans 15 amino acids. Germline CDR1 is LGHNA and CDR2 is YNFKEQ. CDR3 sequence reads: CASSQEGGGSYEQYF. The CDR3 nucleotides are TGTGCCAGCAGCCAAGAAGGTGGGGGCTCCTACGAGCAGTACTTC.

The chain recombines TRBV11-2 with TRBJ2-4, with TRBD2 matching 8 bases. J gave up 7 bases and V 2 bases, and 13 bases lay outside the gene matches. The CDR3 extends over 17 amino acids. Germline V gene sequence: CDR1 SGHAT, CDR2 FQNNGV. Here the CDR3 reads CASSLKPTSSGFNIQYF. CDR3 in DNA: TGTGCCAGCAGCTTAAAGCCGACTTCTAGCGGGTTTAACATTCAGTACTTC.

CDR3 in DNA: TGTGCCAGCAGTGGAAGCGGTACGGGTGAGACCCAGTACTTC. Protein sequence: CASSGSGTGETQYF. V and J are TRBV6-1 and TRBJ2-5, with TRBD2 as a possible D gene (5 bases). Germline-derived CDR1 and CDR2 are MNHNS and SASEGT. Trimming removed 4 bases at V and 5 bases at J, with 14 bases between. The CDR3 has 14 amino acids.

This clone was detected once. The chain is built from TRBV6-1 and TRBJ2-7, with 9 bases aligning to TRBD1. The length of the CDR3 is 16 residues. CDR1 is MNHNS, CDR2 SASEGT, per germline. V shed 7 bases and J 3 bases; nucleotides not matched to a gene: 13. The CDR3 region has the DNA TGTGCCAGCACTGACCCCTCGGGACAGGGCTACTACGAGCAGTACTTC. Translated, it gives CASTDPSGQGYYEQYF.

The V and J genes are TRBV23-1 and TRBJ1-5; D not resolved. TRBV23-1 is recorded as an ORF, its role being uncertain. The V end lost 0 bases, the J end lost 2 bases, and 14 bases lay between the germline ends. CDR3 size: 17 residues. The DNA of the CDR3 is TGCGCCAGCAGTCAATCTCGAAACCACCGGGGCAATCAGCCCCAGCATTTT. It is translated as CASSQSRNHRGNQPQHF.

V gene TRBV4-3 combines with J gene TRBJ1-5; D might be TRBD1 (6 bases). The V gene's germline CDR1 is LGHNA and CDR2 YSLEER. Trimming cost V 0 bases and J 5 bases, with 11 bases left between them. The CDR3 spans 15 residues. The CDR3 is CASSQDRGEYQPQHF. In DNA form, the CDR3 reads TGCGCCAGCAGCCAAGATAGGGGGGAGTATCAGCCCCAGCATTTT.

The V and J genes are TRBV28 and TRBJ1-1; weak D call: TRBD1 (6 bases). This CDR3 comprises 15 residues. V lost 1 base and J 4 bases, leaving 13 bases between the germline ends. Looked up from germline, CDR1 is MDHEN and CDR2 is SYDVKM. The CDR3, as DNA: TGTGCCAGCAGTTTATACACTGGACAGTTCACTGAAGCTTTCTTT. Translating gives CASSLYTGQFTEAFF.

The J gene is TRBJ1-5, the V gene TRBV6-1; D not certain. CDR3 length: 13 residues. Germline V gene data show CDR1 as MNHNS and CDR2 as SASEGT. With 2 bases removed from V and 6 bases from J, the gap between germline ends came to 8 bases. CDR3 DNA sequence: TGTGCCAGCAGTGAACAATCACTTCAGCCCCAGCATTTT. This translates into CASSEQSLQPQHF.

The gene calls are TRBV9 and TRBJ1-1; the match to TRBD1 covers 7 bases. Per the germline V gene, CDR1 is SGDLS and CDR2 is YYNGEE. V shed 3 bases, J shed 1 base, and the junction held 6 bases outside the gene matches. This CDR3 contains 15 residues. In DNA form, the CDR3 reads TGTGCCAGCAGCGCGCGGGACAGAACGAACACTGAAGCTTTCTTT. Residues: CASSARDRTNTEAFF.

The CDR3 coding sequence is TGCAGTGCCAAAGTGGGGGATACGCAGTATTTT. As protein: CSAKVGDTQYF. The genes are TRBV20-1 and TRBJ2-3; D gene uncertain. Trimming left V 6 bases short and J 6 bases short, with 10 bases between. This CDR3 has 11 amino acids. Germline-derived CDR1 and CDR2 are DFQATT and SNEGSKA (reference sequence).

The chain links TRBV4-2 to TRBJ2-1; TRBD2 agrees at 11 bases. Germline assignment: CDR1 LGHNA and CDR2 YNFKEQ. Trimming cost V 1 base and J 12 bases; bases outside gene matches: 5. CDR3 size: 14 residues. The CDR3, as DNA: TGTGCCAGCAGCCAAGGTAGCGGGGGGGATGTGCAGTTCTTC. Translation: CASSQGSGGDVQFF.